This TCR beta chain was observed in a study of OX40 agonist ivuxolimab in advanced cancers. Study-wide context: The study treated patients with ivuxolimab, an agonistic anti-OX40 (CD134) antibody.

Trimming removed 7 bases at V and 0 bases at J, with 13 bases between. This CDR3 has 14 residues. Germline CDR1 SQVTM, CDR2 ANQGSEA. Only in-frame clones appear in the TCRdb table, and some are missing; sequencing was by immunoSEQ multiplex PCR. The table has 100,000 to 120,000 clones, around 93% seen once; the top ten hold over 0.6%. The J gene is TRBJ1-3, the V gene TRBV29-1, with a tentative D call TRBD1 (5 bases). The sequence was collected from an adult with an advanced solid tumor such as melanoma, head and neck, liver or kidney cancer. The sequences come from CD4+ or CD8+ T cells sorted from blood, collected in a trial of the OX40 agonist ivuxolimab. This CDR3 reads CSAWDRSSGNTIYF. CDR3 nucleotide sequence: TGCAGCGCCTGGGACCGAAGCTCTGGAAACACCATATATTTT.